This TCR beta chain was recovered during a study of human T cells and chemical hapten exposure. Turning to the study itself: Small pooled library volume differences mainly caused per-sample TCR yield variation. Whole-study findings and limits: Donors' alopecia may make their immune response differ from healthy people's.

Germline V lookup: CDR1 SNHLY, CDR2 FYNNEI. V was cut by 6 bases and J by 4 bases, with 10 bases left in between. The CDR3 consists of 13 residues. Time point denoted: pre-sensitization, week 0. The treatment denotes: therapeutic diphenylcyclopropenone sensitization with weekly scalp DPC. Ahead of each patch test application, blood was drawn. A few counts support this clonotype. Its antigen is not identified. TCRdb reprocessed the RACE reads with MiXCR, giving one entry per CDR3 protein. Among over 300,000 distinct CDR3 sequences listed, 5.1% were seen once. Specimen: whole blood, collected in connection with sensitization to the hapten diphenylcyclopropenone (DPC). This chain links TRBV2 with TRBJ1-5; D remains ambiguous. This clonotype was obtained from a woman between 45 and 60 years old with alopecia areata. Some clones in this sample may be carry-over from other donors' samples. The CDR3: CASRRTGNQPQHF. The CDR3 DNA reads TGTGCCAGCAGAAGGACGGGGAATCAGCCCCAGCATTTT.